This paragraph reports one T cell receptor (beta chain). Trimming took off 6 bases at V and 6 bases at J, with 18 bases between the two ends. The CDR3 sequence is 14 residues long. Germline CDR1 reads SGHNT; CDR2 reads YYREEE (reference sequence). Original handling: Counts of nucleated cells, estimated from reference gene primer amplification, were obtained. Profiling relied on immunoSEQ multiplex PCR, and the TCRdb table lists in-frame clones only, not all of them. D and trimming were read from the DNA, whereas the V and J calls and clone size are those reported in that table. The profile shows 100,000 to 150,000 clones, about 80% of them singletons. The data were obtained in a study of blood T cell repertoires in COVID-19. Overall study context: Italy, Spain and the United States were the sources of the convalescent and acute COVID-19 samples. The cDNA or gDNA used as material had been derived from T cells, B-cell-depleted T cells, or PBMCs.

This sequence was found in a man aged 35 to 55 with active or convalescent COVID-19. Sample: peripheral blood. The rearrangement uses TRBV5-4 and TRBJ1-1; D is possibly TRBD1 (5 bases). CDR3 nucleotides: TGTGCCAGCAAACGCGGGGGGGGACGACCTGAAGCTTTCTTT. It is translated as CASKRGGGRPEAFF.